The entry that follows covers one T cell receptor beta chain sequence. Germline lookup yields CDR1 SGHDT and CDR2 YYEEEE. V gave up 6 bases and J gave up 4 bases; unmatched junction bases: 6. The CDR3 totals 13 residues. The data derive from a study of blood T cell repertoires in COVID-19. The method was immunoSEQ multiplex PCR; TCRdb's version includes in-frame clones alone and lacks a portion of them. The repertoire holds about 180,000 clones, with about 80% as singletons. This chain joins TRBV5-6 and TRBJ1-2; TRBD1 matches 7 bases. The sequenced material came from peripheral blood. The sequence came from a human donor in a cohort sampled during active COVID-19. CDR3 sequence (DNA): TGTGCCAGCACCTCAGGGGGTGGCTATGGCTACACCTTC. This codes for CASTSGGGYGYTF.